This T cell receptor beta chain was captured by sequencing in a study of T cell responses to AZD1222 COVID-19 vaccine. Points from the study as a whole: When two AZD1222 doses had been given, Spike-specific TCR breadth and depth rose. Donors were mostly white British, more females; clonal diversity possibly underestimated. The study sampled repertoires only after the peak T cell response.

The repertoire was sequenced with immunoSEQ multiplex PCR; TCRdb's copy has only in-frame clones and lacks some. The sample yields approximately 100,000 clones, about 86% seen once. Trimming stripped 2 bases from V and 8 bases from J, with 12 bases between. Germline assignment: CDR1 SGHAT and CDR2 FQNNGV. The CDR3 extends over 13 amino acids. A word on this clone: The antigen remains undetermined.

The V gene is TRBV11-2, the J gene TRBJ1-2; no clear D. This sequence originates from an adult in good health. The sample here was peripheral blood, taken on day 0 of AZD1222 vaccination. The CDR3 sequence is CASSLLRSRGYTF. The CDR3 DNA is TGTGCCAGCAGCTTATTGAGGTCCAGGGGCTACACCTTC.